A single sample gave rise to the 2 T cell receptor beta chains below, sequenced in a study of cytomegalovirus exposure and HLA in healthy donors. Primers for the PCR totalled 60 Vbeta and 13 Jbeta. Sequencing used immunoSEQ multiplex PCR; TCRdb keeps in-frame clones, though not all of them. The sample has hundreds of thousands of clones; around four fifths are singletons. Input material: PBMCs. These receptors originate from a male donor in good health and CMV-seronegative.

The CDR3, as DNA: TGTGCCAGCAGCTTAACGGACAGGACTAGGGCGGGGGGCGAGCAGTACTTC. Its translation is CASSLTDRTRAGGEQYF. The J gene is TRBJ2-7, the V gene TRBV7-8; D is perhaps TRBD2 (8 bases). CDR1 is SGHVS, CDR2 FQNEAQ, per germline. The CDR3 length is 17 residues. Trimming took off 2 bases at V and 6 bases at J, with 23 bases between the two ends.

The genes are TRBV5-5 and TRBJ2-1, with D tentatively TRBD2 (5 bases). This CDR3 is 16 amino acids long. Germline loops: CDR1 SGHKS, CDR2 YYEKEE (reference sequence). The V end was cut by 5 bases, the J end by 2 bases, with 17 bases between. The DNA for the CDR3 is TGTGCCAGCAGAAAGGACTCGATCCTAACCTACAATGAGCAGTTCTTC. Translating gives CASRKDSILTYNEQFF.